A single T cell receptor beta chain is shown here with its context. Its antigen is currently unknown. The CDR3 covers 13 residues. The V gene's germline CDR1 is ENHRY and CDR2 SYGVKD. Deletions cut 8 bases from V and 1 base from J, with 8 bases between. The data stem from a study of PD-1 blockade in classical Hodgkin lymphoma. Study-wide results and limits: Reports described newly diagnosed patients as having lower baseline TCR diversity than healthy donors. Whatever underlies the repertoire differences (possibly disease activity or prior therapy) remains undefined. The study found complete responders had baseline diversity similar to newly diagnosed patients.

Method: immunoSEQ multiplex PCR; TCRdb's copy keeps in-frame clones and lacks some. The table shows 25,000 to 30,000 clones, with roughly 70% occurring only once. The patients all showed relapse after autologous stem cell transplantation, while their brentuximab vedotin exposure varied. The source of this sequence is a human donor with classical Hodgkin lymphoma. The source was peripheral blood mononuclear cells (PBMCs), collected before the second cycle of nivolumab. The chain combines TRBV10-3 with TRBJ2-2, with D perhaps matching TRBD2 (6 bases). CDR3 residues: CAIVGGNTGELFF. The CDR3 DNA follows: TGTGCCATCGTGGGGGGGAACACCGGGGAGCTGTTTTTT.